This T cell receptor beta chain is from a study of TIL therapy for anti-PD-1-resistant metastatic lung cancer. Across the whole study: Half of patients were current or former smokers.

The CDR3 has 16 amino acids. Germline assignment: CDR1 SEHNR and CDR2 FQNEAQ (reference sequence). Between the trimmed V and J ends, which lost 6 bases and 0 bases, there was a span of 17 bases. Sequencing used immunoSEQ v3. Using immunoSEQ multiplex PCR, the repertoire was profiled, and TCRdb retains in-frame clones only, with some absent. The sample contains roughly 50,000 clones, less than 75% of which appear only once. The time point denotes: pre-treatment sample, taken before nivolumab and TIL therapy. Most excised metastases sampled were pleural nodules or supraclavicular lymph nodes. Tumors were harvested before any PD-1/PD-L1 blockade. Enrollment ran from late 2017 to January 2020.

The TCR was taken from a person between 25 and 79 years old with non-small cell lung cancer. The sample consisted of tumor tissue, taken at baseline. The chain carries TRBV7-9 and TRBJ2-5, with D perhaps given as TRBD1 or TRBD2 (5 bases each). In DNA form, the CDR3 reads TGTGCCAGCAGACCCGGGACGATCGTTTACCAAGAGACCCAGTACTTC. Its translation: CASRPGTIVYQETQYF.